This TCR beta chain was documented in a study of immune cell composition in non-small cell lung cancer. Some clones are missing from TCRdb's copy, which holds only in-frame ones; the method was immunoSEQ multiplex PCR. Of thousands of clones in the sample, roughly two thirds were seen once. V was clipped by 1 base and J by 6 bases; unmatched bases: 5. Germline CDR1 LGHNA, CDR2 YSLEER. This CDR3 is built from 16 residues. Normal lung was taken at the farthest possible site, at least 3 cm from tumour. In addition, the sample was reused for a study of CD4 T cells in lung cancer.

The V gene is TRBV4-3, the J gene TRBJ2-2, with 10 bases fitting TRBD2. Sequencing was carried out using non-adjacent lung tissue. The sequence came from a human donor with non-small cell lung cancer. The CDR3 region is CASSQASGGAAGELFF. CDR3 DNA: TGCGCCAGCAGCCAAGCCAGCGGGGGGGCCGCCGGGGAGCTGTTTTTT.